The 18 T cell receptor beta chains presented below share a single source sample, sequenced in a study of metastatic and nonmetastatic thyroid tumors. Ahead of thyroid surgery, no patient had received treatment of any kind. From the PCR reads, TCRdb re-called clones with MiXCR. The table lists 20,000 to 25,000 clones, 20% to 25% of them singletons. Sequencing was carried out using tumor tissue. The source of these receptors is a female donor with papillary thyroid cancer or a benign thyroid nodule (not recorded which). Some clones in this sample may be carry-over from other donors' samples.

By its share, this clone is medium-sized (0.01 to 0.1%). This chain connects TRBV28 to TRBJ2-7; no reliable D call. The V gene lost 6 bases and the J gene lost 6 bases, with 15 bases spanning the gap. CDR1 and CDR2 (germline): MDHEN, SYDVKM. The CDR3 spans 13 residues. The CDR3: CASSRGDGPEQYF. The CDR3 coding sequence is TGTGCCAGCAGCAGAGGAGACGGCCCCGAGCAGTACTTC.

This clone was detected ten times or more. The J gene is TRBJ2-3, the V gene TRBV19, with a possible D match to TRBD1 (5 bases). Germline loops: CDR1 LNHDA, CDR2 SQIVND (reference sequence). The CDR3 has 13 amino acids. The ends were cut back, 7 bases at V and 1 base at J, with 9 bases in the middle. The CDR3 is CASNAGRTDTQYF. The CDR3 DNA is TGTGCCAGTAATGCAGGGCGCACAGATACGCAGTATTTT. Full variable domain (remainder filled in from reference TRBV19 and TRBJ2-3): DGGITQSPKYLFRKEGQNVTLSCEQNLNHDAMYWYRQDPGQGLRLIYYSQIVNDFQKGDIAEGYSVSREKKESFPLTVTSAQKNPTAFYLCASNAGRTDTQYFGPGTRLTVL.

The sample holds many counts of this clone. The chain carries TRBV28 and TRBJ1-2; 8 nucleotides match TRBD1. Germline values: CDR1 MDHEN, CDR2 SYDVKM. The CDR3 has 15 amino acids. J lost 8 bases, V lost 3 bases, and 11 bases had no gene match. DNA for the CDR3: TGTGCCAGCAGTTTCCCTGACAGGGGTCCGGGAGGCTACACCTTC. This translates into CASSFPDRGPGGYTF.

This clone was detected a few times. The CDR3 protein is CSAGVREKQNPNTGELFF. The CDR3 DNA reads as TGCAGTGCTGGTGTCCGAGAAAAACAGAACCCGAACACCGGGGAGCTGTTTTTT. The chain joins TRBV20-1 to TRBJ2-2; D is unresolved. The CDR3 totals 18 residues. The V end was cut by 5 bases, the J end by 0 bases, with 22 bases between. Germline V lookup: CDR1 DFQATT, CDR2 SNEGSKA (reference sequence).

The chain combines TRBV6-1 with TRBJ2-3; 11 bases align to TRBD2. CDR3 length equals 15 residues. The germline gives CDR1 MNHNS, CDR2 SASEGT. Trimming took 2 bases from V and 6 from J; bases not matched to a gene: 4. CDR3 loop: CASSEIAGGRDTQYF. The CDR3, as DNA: TGTGCCAGCAGTGAAATAGCGGGAGGGCGTGATACGCAGTATTTT.

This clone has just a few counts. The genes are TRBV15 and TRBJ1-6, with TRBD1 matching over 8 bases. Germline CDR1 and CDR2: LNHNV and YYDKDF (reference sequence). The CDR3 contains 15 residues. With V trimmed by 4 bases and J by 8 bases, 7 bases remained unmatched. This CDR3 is CATSIGQGRHSPLHF. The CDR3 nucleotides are TGTGCCACCAGCATCGGACAGGGTCGACATTCACCCCTCCACTTT.

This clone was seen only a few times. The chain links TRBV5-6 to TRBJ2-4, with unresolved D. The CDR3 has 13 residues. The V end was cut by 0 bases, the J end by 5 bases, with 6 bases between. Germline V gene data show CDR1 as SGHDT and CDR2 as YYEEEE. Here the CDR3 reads CASSLVAENIQYF. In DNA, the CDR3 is TGTGCCAGCAGCTTGGTCGCCGAAAACATTCAGTACTTC.

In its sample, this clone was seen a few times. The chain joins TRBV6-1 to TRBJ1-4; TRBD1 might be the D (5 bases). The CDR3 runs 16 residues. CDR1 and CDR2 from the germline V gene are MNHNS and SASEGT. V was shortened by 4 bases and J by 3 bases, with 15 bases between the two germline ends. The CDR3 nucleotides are TGTGCCAGCAGTGGAAGAGCAGGGTCTCCTAATGAAAAACTGTTTTTT. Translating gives CASSGRAGSPNEKLFF.

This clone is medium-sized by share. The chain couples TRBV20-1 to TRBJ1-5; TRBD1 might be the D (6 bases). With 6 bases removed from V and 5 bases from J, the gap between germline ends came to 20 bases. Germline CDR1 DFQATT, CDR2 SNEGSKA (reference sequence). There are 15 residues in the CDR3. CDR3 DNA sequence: TGCAGTGCAACCGACAGGCGACAAGGTGATCAGCCCCAGCATTTT. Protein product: CSATDRRQGDQPQHF.

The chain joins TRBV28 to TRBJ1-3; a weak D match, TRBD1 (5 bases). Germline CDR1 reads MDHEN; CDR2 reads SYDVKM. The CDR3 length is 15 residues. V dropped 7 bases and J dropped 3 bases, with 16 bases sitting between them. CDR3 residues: CASTTGGSGGNTIYF. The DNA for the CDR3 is TGTGCCAGCACCACGGGGGGGAGCGGTGGAAACACCATATATTTT.

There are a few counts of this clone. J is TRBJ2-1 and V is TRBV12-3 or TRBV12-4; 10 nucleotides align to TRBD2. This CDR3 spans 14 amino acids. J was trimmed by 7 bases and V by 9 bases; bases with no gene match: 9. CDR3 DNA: TGTGCCAGTACGTTAGCGGGAGGAGAGAATGAGCAGTTCTTC. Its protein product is CASTLAGGENEQFF.

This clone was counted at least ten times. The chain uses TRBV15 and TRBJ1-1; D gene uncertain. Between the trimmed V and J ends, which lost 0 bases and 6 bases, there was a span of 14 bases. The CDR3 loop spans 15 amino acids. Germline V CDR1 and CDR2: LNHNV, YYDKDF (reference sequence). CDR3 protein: CATSRDLVGRAEAFF. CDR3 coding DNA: TGTGCCACCAGCAGAGATCTGGTAGGGAGGGCTGAAGCTTTCTTT.

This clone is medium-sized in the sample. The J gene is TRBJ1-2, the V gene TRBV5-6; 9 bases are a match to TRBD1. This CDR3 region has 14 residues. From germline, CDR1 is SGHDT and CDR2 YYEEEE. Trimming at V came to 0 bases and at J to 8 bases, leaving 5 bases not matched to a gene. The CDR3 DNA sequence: TGTGCCAGCAGCTTGGGACAGGGGGTACCCGGCTACACCTTC. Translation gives CASSLGQGVPGYTF.

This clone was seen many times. CDR3 sequence: CASSLKPRTSGNEQFF. Here the CDR3 DNA reads TGTGCCAGCAGCTTAAAGCCTAGGACTAGCGGGAATGAGCAGTTCTTC. The V and J genes are TRBV7-3 and TRBJ2-1; TRBD2 matches at 11 bases. V shed 1 base, J shed 7 bases, and the junction held 6 bases outside the gene matches. This CDR3 has 16 residues. Germline V gene sequence: CDR1 SGHTA, CDR2 FQGTGA.

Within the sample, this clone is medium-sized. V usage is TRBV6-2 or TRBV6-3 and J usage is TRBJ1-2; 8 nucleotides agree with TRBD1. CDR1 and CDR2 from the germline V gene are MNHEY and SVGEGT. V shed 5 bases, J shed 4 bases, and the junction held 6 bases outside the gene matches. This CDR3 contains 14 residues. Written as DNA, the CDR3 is TGTGCCAGCAGTCTGACAGGGGCCCCCTATGGCTACACCTTC. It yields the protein CASSLTGAPYGYTF.

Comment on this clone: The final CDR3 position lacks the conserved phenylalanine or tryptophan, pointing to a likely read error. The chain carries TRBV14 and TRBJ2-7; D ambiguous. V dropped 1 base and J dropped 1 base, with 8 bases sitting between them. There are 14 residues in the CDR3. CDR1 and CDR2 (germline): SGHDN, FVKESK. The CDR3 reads CASSQVGLSYEQYS. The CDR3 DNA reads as TGTGCCAGCAGCCAAGTCGGGCTTTCCTACGAGCAGTACTCC.

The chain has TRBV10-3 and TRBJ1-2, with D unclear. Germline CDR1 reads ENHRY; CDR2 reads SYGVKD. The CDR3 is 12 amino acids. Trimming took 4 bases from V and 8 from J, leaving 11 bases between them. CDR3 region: CAISVSPGGYTF. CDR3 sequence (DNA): TGTGCCATCAGTGTATCCCCGGGAGGCTACACCTTC.

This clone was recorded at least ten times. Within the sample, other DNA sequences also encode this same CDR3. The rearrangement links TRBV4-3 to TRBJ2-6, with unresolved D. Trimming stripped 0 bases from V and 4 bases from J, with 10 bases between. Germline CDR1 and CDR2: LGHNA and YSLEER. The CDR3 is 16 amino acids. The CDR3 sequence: CASSQDRLFGANVLTF. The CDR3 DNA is TGCGCCAGCAGCCAAGATCGTTTATTCGGGGCCAACGTCCTGACTTTC.